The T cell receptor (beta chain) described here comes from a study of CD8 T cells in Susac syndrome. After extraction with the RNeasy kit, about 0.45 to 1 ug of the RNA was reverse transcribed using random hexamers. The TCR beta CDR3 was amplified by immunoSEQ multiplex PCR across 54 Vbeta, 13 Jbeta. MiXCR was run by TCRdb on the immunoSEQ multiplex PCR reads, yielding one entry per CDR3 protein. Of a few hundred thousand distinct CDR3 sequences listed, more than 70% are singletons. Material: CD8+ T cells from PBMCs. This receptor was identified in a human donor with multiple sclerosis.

The CDR3 DNA sequence: TGTGCCAGCAGTTACACTAGCGGGCTATACAATGAGCAGTTCTTC. Residues: CASSYTSGLYNEQFF. V and J are TRBV6-5 and TRBJ2-1; 9 bases map to TRBD2. From germline, CDR1 is MNHEY and CDR2 SVGAGI. CDR3 size: 15 residues. V shed 2 bases, J shed 4 bases, and the junction held 3 bases outside the gene matches.